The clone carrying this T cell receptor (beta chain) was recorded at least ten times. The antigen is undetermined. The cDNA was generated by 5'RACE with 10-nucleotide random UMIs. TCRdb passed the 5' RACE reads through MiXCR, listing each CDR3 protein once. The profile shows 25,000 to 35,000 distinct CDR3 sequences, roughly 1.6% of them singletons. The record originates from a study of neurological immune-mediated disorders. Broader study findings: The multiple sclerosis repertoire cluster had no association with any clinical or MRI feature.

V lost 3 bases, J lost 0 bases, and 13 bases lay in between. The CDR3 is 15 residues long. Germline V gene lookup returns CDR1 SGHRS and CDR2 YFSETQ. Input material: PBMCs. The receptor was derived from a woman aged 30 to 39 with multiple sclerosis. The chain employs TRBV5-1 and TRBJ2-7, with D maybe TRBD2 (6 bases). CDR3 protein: CASSSGLESSYEQYF. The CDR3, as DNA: TGCGCCAGCAGCTCGGGACTCGAGAGCTCCTACGAGCAGTACTTC.